This TCR beta chain derives from a study of blood T cell repertoires in COVID-19. Study-level information: Both acute and convalescent COVID-19 samples were obtained from the United States, Italy and Spain. The cDNA or gDNA used as material had been derived from T cells, B-cell-depleted T cells, or PBMCs.

How the authors handled the data: Nucleated cell number was recorded as an estimate derived from reference gene primer amplification. Clones were read by immunoSEQ multiplex PCR, and TCRdb kept only the in-frame ones, dropping some. V, J and clone size are those of that table, while D and trimming were read from the DNA. The data hold 200,000 to 250,000 clones, with roughly 80% observed a single time. The germline V gene has CDR1 SGHRS and CDR2 YFSETQ. The CDR3 spans 17 residues. The junction had 12 bases not matched to a gene; V was cut back by 4 bases and J by 2 bases. This clonotype was sampled from an elderly woman with active or convalescent COVID-19. The sequencing input was peripheral blood. The chain recombines TRBV5-1 with TRBJ2-1; 7 bases agree with TRBD2. In DNA, the CDR3 is TGCGCCAGCAGCGGGGAGGGGACTACTGGGACCTACAATGAGCAGTTCTTC. This encodes CASSGEGTTGTYNEQFF.